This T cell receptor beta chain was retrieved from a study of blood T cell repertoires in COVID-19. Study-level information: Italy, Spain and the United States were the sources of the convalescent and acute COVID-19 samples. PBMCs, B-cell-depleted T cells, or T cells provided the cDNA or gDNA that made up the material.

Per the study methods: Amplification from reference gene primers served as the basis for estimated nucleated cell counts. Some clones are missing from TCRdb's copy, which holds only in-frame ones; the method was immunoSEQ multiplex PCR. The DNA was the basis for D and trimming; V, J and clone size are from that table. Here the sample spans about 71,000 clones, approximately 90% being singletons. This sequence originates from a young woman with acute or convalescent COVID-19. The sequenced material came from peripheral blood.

The CDR3 spells CASRTGGNYNSPLHF. In nucleotides, the CDR3 is TGCGCCAGCAGGACAGGGGGAAACTATAATTCACCCCTCCACTTT. The chain links TRBV10-2 to TRBJ1-6; 9 bases are shared with TRBD1. V lost 6 bases to trimming and J lost 3 bases; unmatched junction nucleotides: 3. CDR3 size: 15 residues. The germline V gene has CDR1 WSHSY and CDR2 SAAADI.